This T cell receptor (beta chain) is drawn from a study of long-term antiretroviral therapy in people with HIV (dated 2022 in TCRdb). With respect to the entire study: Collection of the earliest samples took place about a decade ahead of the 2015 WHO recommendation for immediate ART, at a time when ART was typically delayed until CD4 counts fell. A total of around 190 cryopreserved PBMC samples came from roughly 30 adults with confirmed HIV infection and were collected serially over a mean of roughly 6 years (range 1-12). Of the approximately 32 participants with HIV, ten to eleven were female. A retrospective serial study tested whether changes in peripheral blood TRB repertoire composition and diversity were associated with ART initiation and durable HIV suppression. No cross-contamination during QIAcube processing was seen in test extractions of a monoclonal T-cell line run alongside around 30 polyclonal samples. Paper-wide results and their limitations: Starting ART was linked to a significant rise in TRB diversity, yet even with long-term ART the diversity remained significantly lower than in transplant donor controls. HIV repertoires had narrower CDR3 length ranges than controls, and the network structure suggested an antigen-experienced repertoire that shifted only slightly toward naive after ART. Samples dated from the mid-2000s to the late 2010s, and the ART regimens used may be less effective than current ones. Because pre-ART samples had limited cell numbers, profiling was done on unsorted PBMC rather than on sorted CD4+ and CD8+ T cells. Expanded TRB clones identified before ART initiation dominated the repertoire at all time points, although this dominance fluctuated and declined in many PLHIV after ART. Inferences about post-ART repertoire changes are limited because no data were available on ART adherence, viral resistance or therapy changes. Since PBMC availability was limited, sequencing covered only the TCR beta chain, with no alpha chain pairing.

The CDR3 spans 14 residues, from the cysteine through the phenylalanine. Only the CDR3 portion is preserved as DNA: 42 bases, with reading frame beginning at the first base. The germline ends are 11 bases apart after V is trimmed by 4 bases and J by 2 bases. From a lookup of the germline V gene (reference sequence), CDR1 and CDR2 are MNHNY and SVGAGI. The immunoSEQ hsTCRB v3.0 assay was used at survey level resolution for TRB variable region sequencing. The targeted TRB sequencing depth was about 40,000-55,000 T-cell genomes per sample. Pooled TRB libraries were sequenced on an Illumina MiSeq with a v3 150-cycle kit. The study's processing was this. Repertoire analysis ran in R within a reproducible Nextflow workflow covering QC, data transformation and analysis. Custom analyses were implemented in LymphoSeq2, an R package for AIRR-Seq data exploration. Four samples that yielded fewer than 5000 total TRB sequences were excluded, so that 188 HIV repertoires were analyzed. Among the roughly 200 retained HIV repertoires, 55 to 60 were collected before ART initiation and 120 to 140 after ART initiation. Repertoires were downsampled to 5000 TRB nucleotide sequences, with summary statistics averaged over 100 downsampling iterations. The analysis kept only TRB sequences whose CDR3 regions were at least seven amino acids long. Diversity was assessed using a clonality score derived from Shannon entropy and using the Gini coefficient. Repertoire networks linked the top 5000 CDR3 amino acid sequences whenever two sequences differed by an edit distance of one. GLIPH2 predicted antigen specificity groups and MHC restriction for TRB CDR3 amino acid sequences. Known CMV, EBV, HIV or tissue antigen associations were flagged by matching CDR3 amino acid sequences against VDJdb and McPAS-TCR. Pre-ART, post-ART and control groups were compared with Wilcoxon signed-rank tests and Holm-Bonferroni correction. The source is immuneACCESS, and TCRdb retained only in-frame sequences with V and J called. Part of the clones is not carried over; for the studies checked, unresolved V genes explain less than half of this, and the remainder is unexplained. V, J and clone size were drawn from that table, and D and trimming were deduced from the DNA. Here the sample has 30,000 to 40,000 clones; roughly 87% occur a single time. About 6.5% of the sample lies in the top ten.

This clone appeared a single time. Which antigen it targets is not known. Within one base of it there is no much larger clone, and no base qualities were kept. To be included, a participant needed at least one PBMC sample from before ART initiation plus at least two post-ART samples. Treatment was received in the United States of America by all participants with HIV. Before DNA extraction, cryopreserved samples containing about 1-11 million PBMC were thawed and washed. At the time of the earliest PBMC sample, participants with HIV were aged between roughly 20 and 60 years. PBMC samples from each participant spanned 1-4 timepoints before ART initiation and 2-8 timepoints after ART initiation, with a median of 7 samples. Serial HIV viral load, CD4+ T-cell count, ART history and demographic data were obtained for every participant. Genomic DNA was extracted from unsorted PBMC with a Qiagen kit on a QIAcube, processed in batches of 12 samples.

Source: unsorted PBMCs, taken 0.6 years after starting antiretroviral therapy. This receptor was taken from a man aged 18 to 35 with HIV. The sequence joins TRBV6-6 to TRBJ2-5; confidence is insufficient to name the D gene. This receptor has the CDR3 CASSSRSAQETQYF. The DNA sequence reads TGTGCCAGCAGTTCTAGAAGCGCGCAAGAGACCCAGTACTTC.